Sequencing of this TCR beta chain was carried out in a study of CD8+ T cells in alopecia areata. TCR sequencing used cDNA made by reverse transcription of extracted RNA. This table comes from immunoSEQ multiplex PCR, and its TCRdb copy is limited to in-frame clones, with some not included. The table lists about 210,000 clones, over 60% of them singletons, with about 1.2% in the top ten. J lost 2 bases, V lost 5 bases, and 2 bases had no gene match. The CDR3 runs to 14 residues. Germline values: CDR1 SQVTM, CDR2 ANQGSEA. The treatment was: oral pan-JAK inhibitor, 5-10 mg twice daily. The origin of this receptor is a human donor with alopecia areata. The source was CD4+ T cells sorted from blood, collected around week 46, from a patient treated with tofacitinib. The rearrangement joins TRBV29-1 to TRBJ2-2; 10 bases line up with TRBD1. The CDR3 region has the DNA TGCAGCGTTCGGACAGGGGGAAACACCGGGGAGCTGTTTTTT. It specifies CSVRTGGNTGELFF.